This is a list of T cell receptor beta chains from one sample in a study of a mutant IDH1 vaccine in newly diagnosed glioma. Sequenced by immunoSEQ multiplex PCR; TCRdb stores in-frame clones only, minus some. The table has some 44,000 clones, 65% to 90% seen once. These TCRs' antigens remain unknown. The sequencing here drew on PBMCs, taken from a glioma patient whose treatment included an IDH1 peptide vaccine. The receptors shown here come from a woman between 45 and 65 years old with glioma. CDR3s include the opening cysteine and the closing phenylalanine or tryptophan. The order of the fields is V gene, clone size, D gene, J gene, CDR3 DNA, CDR3 protein. A D gene is named only where the DNA matches it firmly. Size values are once, few and many counts, or a class for expanded clones, and some rows have none.

TRBV19	NA	NA	TRBJ1-6	TGTGCCAGTAGTACCGCCGGAGTGGCGGGTTCACCCCTCCACTTT	CASSTAGVAGSPLHF
TRBV7-6	NA	NA	TRBJ2-1	TGTGCCAGCAGCCGAACCTCCTACAATGAGCAGTTCTTC	CASSRTSYNEQFF
TRBV9	NA	NA	TRBJ1-2	TGTGCCAGCAGCGTAGATGGGGGGGGGTTCTATGGCTACACCTTC	CASSVDGGGFYGYTF
TRBV5-4	NA	NA	TRBJ2-5	TGTGCCAGCAGCTTTCCGGACAGAAAAGAGACCCAGTACTTC	CASSFPDRKETQYF
TRBV27	NA	TRBD1	TRBJ2-7	TGTGCCAGCAAACTCGTACCCCGACAGGGATACGAGCAGTACTTC	CASKLVPRQGYEQYF
TRBV7-2	NA	NA	TRBJ1-2	TGTGCCAGCAGCTTAAGGCGTGGCTACACCTTC	CASSLRRGYTF
TRBV7-7	NA	TRBD2	TRBJ2-1	TGTGCTAGCAGCCTGCTAGCGGGGGGGCGCAATGAGCAGTTCTTC	CASSLLAGGRNEQFF
TRBV21-1	NA	NA	TRBJ2-7	TGTGCCAGCAGCAAAGTCGAATCGTCCGGGGACAGTTGCTACGAGCAGTACTTC	CASSKVESSGDSCYEQYF
TRBV2	once	NA	TRBJ2-3	TGTGCCAGCAGGCGAGGGGGGGATACGCGGTATTTT	CASRRGGDTRYF
TRBV5-1	NA	NA	TRBJ1-1	TGCGCCAGCAGCTTAGCAGACCCGAACACTGAAGCTTTCTTT	CASSLADPNTEAFF
TRBV10-3	NA	TRBD1	TRBJ1-4	TGTGCCATCAGACAGGGGGAAAAACTGTTTTTT	CAIRQGEKLFF
TRBV19	NA	NA	TRBJ2-2	TGTGCCAGTCTTGACATCCGTTTGGACACCGGGGAGCTGTTTTTT	CASLDIRLDTGELFF
TRBV4-1	NA	TRBD1	TRBJ2-7	TGCGCCAGCAGCCAAGGGGCGGGACAGGGGTCCTACGAGCAGTACTTC	CASSQGAGQGSYEQYF
TRBV5-1	few	NA	TRBJ1-5	TGCGCCAGCAGCTTGGACGGGCCTGGGGAGCCCCAGCATTTT	CASSLDGPGEPQHF
TRBV7-8	once	NA	TRBJ1-4	TGTGCCAGCAGCTTGAGGAGGGAAAAACTGTTTTTT	CASSLRREKLFF
TRBV30	NA	NA	TRBJ1-2	TGTGCCTGGAGTGTAGCAGGGTATAAGGATGGCTACACCTTC	CAWSVAGYKDGYTF
TRBV4-1	NA	TRBD1	TRBJ1-2	TGCGCCAGCAGCCAGTCAGGGGGCAGCCGGGGCTACACCTTC	CASSQSGGSRGYTF
TRBV5-1	NA	NA	TRBJ1-2	TGCGCCAGCAGCCGCGGACAGCCCAGTGACTATGGCTACACCTTC	CASSRGQPSDYGYTF
TRBV6-1	NA	NA	TRBJ1-2	TGTGCCAGCAGTGAAGTTGGTCGCACCTTC	CASSEVGRTF
TRBV27	NA	NA	TRBJ1-1	TGTGCCAGCAGACCTCCCCTCGGGGTCGAAGGGCCTGAAGCTTTCTTT	CASRPPLGVEGPEAFF
TRBV18	NA	NA	TRBJ2-7	TGTGCCAGCTCACCCCCTGGTGGGGCGGCACCCTCCGAGCAGTACTTC	CASSPPGGAAPSEQYF
TRBV7-9	NA	TRBD1	TRBJ1-6	TGTGCCAGCAGCTTGACAGGGGAATCACCCCTCCACTTT	CASSLTGESPLHF
TRBV5-1	NA	NA	TRBJ1-4	TGCGCCAGCAGCTTGGCCGGGGGAACTGCAACTAATGAAAAACTGTTTTTT	CASSLAGGTATNEKLFF
TRBV9	NA	TRBD2	TRBJ2-3	TGTGCCAGCAGCAAGTCCGGGACTAGTGGAGATACGCAGTATTTT	CASSKSGTSGDTQYF
TRBV6-5	few	NA	TRBJ1-6	TGTGCCAGCAGTTACGAGGGAGATCATTCACCCCTCCACTTT	CASSYEGDHSPLHF
TRBV15	NA	NA	TRBJ2-7	TGTGCCACGTGCCGCCGAATGAGGGAGCAGTACTTC	CATCRRMREQYF
TRBV2	NA	NA	TRBJ1-5	TGTGCCAGCAGAAGGCAACAGGGATATCAGCCCCAGCATTTT	CASRRQQGYQPQHF